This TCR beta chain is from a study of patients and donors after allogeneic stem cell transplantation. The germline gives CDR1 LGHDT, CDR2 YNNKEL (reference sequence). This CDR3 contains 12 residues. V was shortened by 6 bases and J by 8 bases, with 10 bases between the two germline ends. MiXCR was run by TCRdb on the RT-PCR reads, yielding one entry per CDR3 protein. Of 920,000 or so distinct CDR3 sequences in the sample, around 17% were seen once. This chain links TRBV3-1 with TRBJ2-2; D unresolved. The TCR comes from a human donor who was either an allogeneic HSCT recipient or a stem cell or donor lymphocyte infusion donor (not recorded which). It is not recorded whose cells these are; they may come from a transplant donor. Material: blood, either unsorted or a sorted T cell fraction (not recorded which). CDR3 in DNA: TGTGCCAGCAGTTTCCCCGCTGGGGAGCTGTTTTTT. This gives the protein CASSFPAGELFF.